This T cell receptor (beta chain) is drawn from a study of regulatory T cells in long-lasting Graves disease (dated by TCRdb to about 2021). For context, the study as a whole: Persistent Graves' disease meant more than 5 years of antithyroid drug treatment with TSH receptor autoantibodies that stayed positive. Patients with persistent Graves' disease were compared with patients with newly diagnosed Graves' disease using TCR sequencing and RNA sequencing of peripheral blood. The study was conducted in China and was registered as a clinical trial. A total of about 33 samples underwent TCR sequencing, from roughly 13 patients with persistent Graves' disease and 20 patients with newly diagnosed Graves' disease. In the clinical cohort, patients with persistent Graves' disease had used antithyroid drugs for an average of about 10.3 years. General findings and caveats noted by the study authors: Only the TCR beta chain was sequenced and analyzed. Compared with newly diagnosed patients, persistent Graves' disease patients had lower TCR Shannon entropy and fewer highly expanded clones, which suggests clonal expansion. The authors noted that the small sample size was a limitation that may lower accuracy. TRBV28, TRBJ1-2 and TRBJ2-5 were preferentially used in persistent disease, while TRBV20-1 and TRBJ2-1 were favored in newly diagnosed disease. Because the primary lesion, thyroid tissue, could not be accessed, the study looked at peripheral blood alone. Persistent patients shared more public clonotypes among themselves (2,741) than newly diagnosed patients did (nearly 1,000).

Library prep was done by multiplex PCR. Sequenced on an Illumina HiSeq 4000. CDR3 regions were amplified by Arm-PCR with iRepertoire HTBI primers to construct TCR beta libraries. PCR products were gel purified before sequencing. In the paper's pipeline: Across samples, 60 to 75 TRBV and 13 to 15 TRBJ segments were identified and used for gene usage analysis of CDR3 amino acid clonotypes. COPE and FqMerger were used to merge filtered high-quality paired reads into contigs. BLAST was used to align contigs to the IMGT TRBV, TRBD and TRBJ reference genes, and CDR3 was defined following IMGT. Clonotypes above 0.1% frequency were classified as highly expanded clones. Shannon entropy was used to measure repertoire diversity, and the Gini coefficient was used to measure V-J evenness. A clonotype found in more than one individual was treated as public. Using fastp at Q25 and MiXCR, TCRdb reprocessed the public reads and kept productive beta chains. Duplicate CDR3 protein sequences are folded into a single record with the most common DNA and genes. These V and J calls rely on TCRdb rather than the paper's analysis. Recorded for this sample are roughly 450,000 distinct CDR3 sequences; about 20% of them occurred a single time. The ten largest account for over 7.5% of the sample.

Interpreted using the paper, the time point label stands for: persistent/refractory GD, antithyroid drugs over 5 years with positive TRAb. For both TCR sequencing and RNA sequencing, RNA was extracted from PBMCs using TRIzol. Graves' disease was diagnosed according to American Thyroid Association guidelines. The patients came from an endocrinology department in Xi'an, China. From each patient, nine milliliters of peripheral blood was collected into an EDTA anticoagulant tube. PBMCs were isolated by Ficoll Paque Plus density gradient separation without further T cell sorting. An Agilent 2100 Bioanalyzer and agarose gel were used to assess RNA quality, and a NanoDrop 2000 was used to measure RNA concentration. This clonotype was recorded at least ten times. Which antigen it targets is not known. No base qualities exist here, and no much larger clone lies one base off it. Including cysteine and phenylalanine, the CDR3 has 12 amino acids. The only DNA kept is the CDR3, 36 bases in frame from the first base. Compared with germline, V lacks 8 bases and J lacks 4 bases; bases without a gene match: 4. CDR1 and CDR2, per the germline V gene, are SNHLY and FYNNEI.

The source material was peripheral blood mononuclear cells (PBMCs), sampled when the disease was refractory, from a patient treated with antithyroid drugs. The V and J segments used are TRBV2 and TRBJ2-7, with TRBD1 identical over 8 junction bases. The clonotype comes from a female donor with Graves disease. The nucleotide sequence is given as TGTGCCAGCGACAGGGGCCTTTACGAGCAGTACTTC. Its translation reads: CASDRGLYEQYF. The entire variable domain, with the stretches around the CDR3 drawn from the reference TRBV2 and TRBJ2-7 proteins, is EPEVTQTPSHQVTQMGQEVILRCVPISNHLYFYWYRQILGQKVEFLVSFYNNEISEKSEIFDDQFSVERPDGSNFTLKIRSTKLEDSAMYFCASDRGLYEQYFGPGTRLTVT.